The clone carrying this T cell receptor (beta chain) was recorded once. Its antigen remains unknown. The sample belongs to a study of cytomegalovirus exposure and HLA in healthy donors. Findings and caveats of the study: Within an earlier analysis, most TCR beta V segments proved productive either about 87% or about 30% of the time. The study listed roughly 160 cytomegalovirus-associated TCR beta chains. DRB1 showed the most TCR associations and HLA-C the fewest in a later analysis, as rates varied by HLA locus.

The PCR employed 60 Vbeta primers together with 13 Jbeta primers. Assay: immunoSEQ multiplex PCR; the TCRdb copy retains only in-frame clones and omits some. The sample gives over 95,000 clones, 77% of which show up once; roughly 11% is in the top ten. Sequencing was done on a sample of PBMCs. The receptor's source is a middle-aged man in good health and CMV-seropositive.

CDR3 protein: CASSVERGTQYF. CDR3 coding DNA: TGTGCCAGCAGCGTAGAACGGGGGACGCAGTATTTT. V and J are TRBV9 and TRBJ2-3, with D possibly being TRBD2 (6 bases). Trimming removed 0 bases at V and 9 bases at J, with 8 bases between. The CDR3 length is 12 residues. From germline, CDR1 is SGDLS and CDR2 YYNGEE.